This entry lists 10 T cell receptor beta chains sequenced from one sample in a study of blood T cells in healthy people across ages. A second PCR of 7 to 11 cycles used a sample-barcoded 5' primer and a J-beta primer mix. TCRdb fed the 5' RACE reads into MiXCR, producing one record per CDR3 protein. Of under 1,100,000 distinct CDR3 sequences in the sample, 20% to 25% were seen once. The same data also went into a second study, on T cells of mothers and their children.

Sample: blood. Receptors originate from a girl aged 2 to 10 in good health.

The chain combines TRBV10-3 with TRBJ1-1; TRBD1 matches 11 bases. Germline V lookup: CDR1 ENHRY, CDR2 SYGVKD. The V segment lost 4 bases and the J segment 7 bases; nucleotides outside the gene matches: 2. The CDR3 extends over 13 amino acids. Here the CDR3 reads CAISGGTGGEAFF. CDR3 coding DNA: TGTGCCATCAGTGGGGGGACAGGGGGTGAAGCTTTCTTT.

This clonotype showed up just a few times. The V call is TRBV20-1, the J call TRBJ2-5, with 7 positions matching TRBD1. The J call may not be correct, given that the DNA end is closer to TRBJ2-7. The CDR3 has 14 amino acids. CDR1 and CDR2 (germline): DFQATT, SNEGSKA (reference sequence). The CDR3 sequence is CSAVTGTYWDEQYF. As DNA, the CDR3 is TGCAGTGCCGTGACAGGGACCTACTGGGACGAGCAGTACTTC.

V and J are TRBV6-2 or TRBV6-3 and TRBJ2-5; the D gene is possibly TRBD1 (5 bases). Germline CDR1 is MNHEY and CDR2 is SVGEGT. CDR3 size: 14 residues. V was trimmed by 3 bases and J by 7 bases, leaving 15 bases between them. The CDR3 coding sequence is TGTGCCAGCAGTTATCTAATGGGGCCCGGGACCCAGTACTTC. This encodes CASSYLMGPGTQYF.

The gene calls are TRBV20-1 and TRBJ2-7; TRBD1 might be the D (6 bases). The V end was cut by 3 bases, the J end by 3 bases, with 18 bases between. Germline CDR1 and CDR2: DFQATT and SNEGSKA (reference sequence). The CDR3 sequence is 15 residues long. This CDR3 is CSASSLQGTGYEQYF. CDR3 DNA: TGCAGTGCTAGTTCCCTGCAGGGGACGGGCTACGAGCAGTACTTC.

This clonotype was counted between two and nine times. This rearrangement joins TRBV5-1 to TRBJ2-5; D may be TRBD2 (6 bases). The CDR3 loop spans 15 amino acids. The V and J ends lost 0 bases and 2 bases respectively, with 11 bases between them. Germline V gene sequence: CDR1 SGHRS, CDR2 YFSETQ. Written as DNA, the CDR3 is TGCGCCAGCAGCTTGGTTAGCGGCACGCAAGAGACCCAGTACTTC. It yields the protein CASSLVSGTQETQYF.

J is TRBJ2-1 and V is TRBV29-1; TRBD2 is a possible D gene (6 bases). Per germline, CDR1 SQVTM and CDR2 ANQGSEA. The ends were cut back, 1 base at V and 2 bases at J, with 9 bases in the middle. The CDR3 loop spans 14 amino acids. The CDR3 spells CSVEGGVTYNEQFF. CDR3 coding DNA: TGCAGCGTTGAAGGCGGGGTGACCTACAATGAGCAGTTCTTC.

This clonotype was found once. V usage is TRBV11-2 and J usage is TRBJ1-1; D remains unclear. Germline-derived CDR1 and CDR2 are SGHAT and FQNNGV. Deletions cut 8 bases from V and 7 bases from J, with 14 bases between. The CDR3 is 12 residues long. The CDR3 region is CASSRTGIEAFF. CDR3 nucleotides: TGTGCCAGCTCACGGACGGGAATTGAAGCTTTCTTT. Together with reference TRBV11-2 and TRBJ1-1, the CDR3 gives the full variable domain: EAGVAQSPRYKIIEKRQSVAFWCNPISGHATLYWYQQILGQGPKLLIQFQNNGVVDDSQLPKDRFSAERLKGVDSTLKIQPAKLEDSAVYLCASSRTGIEAFFGQGTRLTVV.

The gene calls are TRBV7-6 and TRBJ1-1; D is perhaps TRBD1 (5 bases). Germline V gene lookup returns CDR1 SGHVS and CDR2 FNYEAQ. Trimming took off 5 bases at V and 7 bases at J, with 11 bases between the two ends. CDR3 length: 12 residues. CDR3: CASSAEGVEAFF. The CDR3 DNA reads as TGTGCCAGCAGCGCCGAAGGGGTTGAAGCTTTCTTT.

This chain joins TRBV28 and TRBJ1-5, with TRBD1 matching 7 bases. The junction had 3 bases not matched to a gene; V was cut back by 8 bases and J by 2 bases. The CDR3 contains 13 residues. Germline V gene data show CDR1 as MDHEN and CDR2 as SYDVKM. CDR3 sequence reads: CASQTGGNQPQHF. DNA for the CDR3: TGTGCCAGCCAAACAGGGGGCAATCAGCCCCAGCATTTT. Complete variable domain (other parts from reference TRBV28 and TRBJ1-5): DVKVTQSSRYLVKRTGEKVFLECVQDMDHENMFWYRQDPGLGLRLIYFSYDVKMKEKGDIPEGYSVSREKKERFSLILESASTNQTSMYLCASQTGGNQPQHFGDGTRLSIL.

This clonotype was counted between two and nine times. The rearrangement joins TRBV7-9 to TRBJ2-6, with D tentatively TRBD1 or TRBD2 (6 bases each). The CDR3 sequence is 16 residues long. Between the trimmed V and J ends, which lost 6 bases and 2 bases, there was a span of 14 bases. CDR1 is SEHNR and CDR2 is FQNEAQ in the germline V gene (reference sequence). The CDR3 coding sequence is TGTGCCAGCAGTTTCGGGGGCGGTGCTGGGGCCAACGTCCTGACTTTC. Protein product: CASSFGGGAGANVLTF.